These T cell receptor beta chains were read from a single sample in a study of blood T cell repertoires in COVID-19. Using immunoSEQ multiplex PCR, the repertoire was profiled, and TCRdb retains in-frame clones only, with some absent. The sample consists of 40,000 to 60,000 clones, more than 70% of them appearing once. Sample: peripheral blood. These receptors were collected from an older woman with acute or convalescent COVID-19. The CDR3 runs from the conserved cysteine through the conserved F or W. D genes are given only for firm matches. Clone sizes are given selectively: once, few, many, or a class where the clone is expanded.

>TRBD1|.|TRBV4-3|TRBJ1-5
TGCGCCAGCAGCCCAGGGACAGGGTATTATCAGCCCCAGCATTTT
CASSPGTGYYQPQHF
>.|.|TRBV7-8|TRBJ1-1
TGTGCCAGCAGCCGCGACTGGAACACTGAAGCTTTCTTT
CASSRDWNTEAFF
>.|.|TRBV19|TRBJ2-5
TGTGCCAGTAGTCCCCCCGGGGTTCCCCCGTACTTC
CASSPPGVPPYF
>TRBD1|.|TRBV5-5|TRBJ1-5
TGTGCCAGCAGCTTGGAGGACAGGGGGCATCCCCAGCATTTT
CASSLEDRGHPQHF
>.|.|TRBV27|TRBJ1-4
TGTGCCAGCAGCCGAGGAGGGGCTAATGAAAAACTGTTTTTT
CASSRGGANEKLFF
>TRBD1|.|TRBV5-1|TRBJ1-1
TGCGCCAGCAGCTACGGGGACAGGGGGATCACTGAAGCTTTCTTT
CASSYGDRGITEAFF
>.|.|TRBV6-6|TRBJ2-7
TGTGCCAGCAGTTCTCAGCGGGAGCAGTACTTC
CASSSQREQYF
>.|.|TRBV25-1|TRBJ1-6
TGTGCCAGCAGTGAACGTCGGGGGTCACCCCTCCACTTT
CASSERRGSPLHF
>TRBD1|once|TRBV27|TRBJ1-2
TGTGCCAGCAGTTACAGGACAGGGGGCGCGAGTTATGGCTACACCTTC
CASSYRTGGASYGYTF
>TRBD2|.|TRBV3-1/TRBV3-2|TRBJ2-2
TGTGCCAGCAGCCAGCGGGGGGCCGCCACCGGGGAGCTGTTTTTT
CASSQRGAATGELFF
>.|.|TRBV7-9|TRBJ1-1
TGTGCCAGCAGCTTTTATTCGGAGGGGAAAGCTTTCTTT
CASSFYSEGKAFF
>TRBD1|few|TRBV5-6|TRBJ1-4
TGTGCCAGCAGTTCCGGGACAGGGAGTAATGAAAAACTGTTTTTT
CASSSGTGSNEKLFF
>.|.|TRBV5-3|TRBJ1-5
TGTCCCCCTCGGAAGGACAGAAGCAATCAGCCCCAGCATTTT
CPPRKDRSNQPQHF
>TRBD1|.|TRBV7-8|TRBJ1-1
TGTGCCAGCAGCCCCGACAGGGTAGCTGAAGCTTTCTTT
CASSPDRVAEAFF
>TRBD2|.|TRBV7-8|TRBJ2-1
TGTGCCAGCAGCCCCCGGTCTAGCGGCTCCTACAATGAGCAGTTCTTC
CASSPRSSGSYNEQFF
>TRBD1|.|TRBV27|TRBJ2-1
TGTGCCAGCAGTTTCCCCGACAGGGGGCTTAATGAGCAGTTCTTC
CASSFPDRGLNEQFF
>.|.|TRBV4-3|TRBJ1-2
TGCGCCAGCAGCCAAGATTGGCAGGGTAACTATGGCTACACCTTC
CASSQDWQGNYGYTF
>TRBD1|few|TRBV2|TRBJ1-2
TGTGCCAGCAGAAGGGACAGGGAAGTCGATAGCGCCTTC
CASRRDREVDSAF
>.|.|TRBV6-4|TRBJ2-1
TGTGCCAGCAGTGCTAGTTTCTCCTACAATGAGCAGTTCTTC
CASSASFSYNEQFF
>.|once|TRBV7-8|TRBJ1-1
TGTGCCAGCAGCTTATTCCCCGACACTGAAGCTTTCTTT
CASSLFPDTEAFF
>.|.|TRBV4-1|TRBJ1-1
TGCGCCAGCAGCTTAACCCGGGGGGCGGAGACTGAAGCTTTCTTT
CASSLTRGAETEAFF
>.|.|TRBV2|TRBJ1-2
TGTGAAACTGAAGGAGTGGCAGGGTCCGCCTATGGCTACACCTTC
CETEGVAGSAYGYTF
>.|.|TRBV6-5|TRBJ1-1
TGTGCCAGCAGTTTACAACAGGGTATGAACACTGAAGCTTTCTTT
CASSLQQGMNTEAFF
>TRBD2|.|TRBV7-2|TRBJ2-2
TGTGCCAGCAGCCCAATAGGGACTAGCGGGAGGGGCGGGGAGCTGTTTTTT
CASSPIGTSGRGGELFF
>.|.|TRBV28|TRBJ2-2
TGTGCCAGCAGTTTGCCAGGGCCCAACACCGGGGAGCTGTTTTTT
CASSLPGPNTGELFF
>.|.|TRBV6-2/TRBV6-3|TRBJ2-2
TGTGCCAGCAGCGGGAGATGGGGCACCGGGGAGCTGTTTTTT
CASSGRWGTGELFF
>.|once|TRBV5-1|TRBJ2-5
TGCGCCAGCAGCTTGGCGGCCCGACAGGGAGGACGGGAGACCCAGTACTTC
CASSLAARQGGRETQYF
>TRBD1|.|TRBV5-1|TRBJ2-2
TGCGCCAGCAGCTTAGGGACAGGGAACACCGGGGAGCTGTTTTTT
CASSLGTGNTGELFF
>.|.|TRBV14|TRBJ2-5
TGTGCCAGCAGCCAAGAAGGTGGACTACCCCAAGAGACCCAGTACTTC
CASSQEGGLPQETQYF
>TRBD1|.|TRBV5-1|TRBJ1-2
TGCGCCAGCAGCTTGGGGACAGGGGCGAGAGGCTACACCTTC
CASSLGTGARGYTF
>.|.|TRBV7-9|TRBJ2-7
TGTGCCAGCAGCGGGAGCCTGGCCTACGAGCAGTACTTC
CASSGSLAYEQYF
>TRBD1|.|TRBV19|TRBJ1-4
TGTGCCAGTACCCGTGTGGGACAGGGGGACGAAAAACTGTTTTTT
CASTRVGQGDEKLFF
>TRBD1|once|TRBV5-4|TRBJ2-7
TGTGCCAGCAGCTTGGTCTTGGGGACAGGGAGTAGAGAGCAGTACTTC
CASSLVLGTGSREQYF
>.|.|TRBV5-4|TRBJ2-3
TGTGCCAGCAGCTTGGGCTTCGGGTTTTCTCGACCCAGCACAGATACGCAGTATTTT
CASSLGFGFSRPSTDTQYF
>TRBD2|.|TRBV11-2|TRBJ2-3
TGTGCCAGCAGCTTAGACCTTCTGGGACTAGCGGGGGGGGATACGCAGTATTTT
CASSLDLLGLAGGDTQYF
>TRBD1|.|TRBV7-9|TRBJ1-2
TGTGCCAGCAGCTTTCGCGTAACAGGGGTAGACTACACCTTC
CASSFRVTGVDYTF
>TRBD1|.|TRBV25-1|TRBJ1-2
TGTGCCAGCAGTCCTCCCGGGACAGGAGAAAGCAATGGCTACACCTTC
CASSPPGTGESNGYTF
>TRBD1|few|TRBV6-4|TRBJ1-1
TGTGCCAGCAGGGTAGAACAGGGGGTTAACACTGAAGCTTTCTTT
CASRVEQGVNTEAFF
>.|few|TRBV11-2|TRBJ1-2
TGTGCCAGCAGCTTGAGGTCAGACTATGGCTACACCTTC
CASSLRSDYGYTF
>.|.|TRBV4-2|TRBJ2-5
TGTGCCAGCAGCCAAGGTCGAGGTGAGACCCAGTACTTC
CASSQGRGETQYF
>TRBD2|.|TRBV5-1|TRBJ2-7
TGCGCCAGCAGCTTGGAACCGAGCGGGAGGCAGGCCTACGAGCAGTACTTC
CASSLEPSGRQAYEQYF
>.|.|TRBV3-1/TRBV3-2|TRBJ2-3
TGTGCCAGCAGCCAAGAACGGGGGGATACGCAGTATTTT
CASSQERGDTQYF
>.|.|TRBV6-2/TRBV6-3|TRBJ1-1
TGTGCCAGCAGTTACCCCGGGTCCGCACGTGGCGCTTTCTTT
CASSYPGSARGAFF
>.|.|TRBV3-1/TRBV3-2|TRBJ1-3
TGTGCCAGCAGCCCGCTATCTGGAAACACCATATATTTT
CASSPLSGNTIYF
>TRBD1|once|TRBV9|TRBJ2-7
TGTGCCAGCAGCGTAGCTGGGACAGGGGAGTACGAGCAGTACTTC
CASSVAGTGEYEQYF
>TRBD1|.|TRBV7-6|TRBJ2-3
TGTGCCAGCAGCCCCTACGGACAGGCCACAGATACGCAGTATTTT
CASSPYGQATDTQYF
>.|few|TRBV11-3|TRBJ2-5
TGTGCCAGCAGCTTAGATTCCGGCCGGGTGGAGACCCAGTACTTC
CASSLDSGRVETQYF
>.|.|TRBV7-8|TRBJ1-1
TGTGCCAGCAGGGGGAGGGTCAACACTGAAGCTTTCTTT
CASRGRVNTEAFF
>.|.|TRBV27|TRBJ2-7
TGTGCCAGCAGTTTTGAGGACAGCTACGAGCAGTACTTC
CASSFEDSYEQYF
>.|.|TRBV5-1|TRBJ2-5
TGCGCCAGCAGCTTGGTCCCCCCCCCGGAGACCCAGTACTTC
CASSLVPPPETQYF
>.|.|TRBV28|TRBJ2-7
TGTGCCAGCGCCGTGGGGCACGAGCAGTACTTC
CASAVGHEQYF
>.|once|TRBV5-4|TRBJ2-7
TGTGCCAGCAGTTTTGATCGGGGGGCAGCCTACGAGCAGTACTTC
CASSFDRGAAYEQYF
>TRBD2|.|TRBV28|TRBJ2-7
TGTGCCAGCAGCCTCGGGACTAGCGGATCCTCCTACGAGCAGTACTTC
CASSLGTSGSSYEQYF
>TRBD2|.|TRBV2|TRBJ2-3
TGTGCCAGTAGTGAATTAGGGACTAGCGGGGGTTTGGATACGCAGTATTTT
CASSELGTSGGLDTQYF
>TRBD2|.|TRBV6-7|TRBJ2-1
TGTGCCAGCAGTTATTGGACTCCCTCCAGGCTAGCGGGGCCCCAATTCCCCAATGAGCAGTTCTTC
CASSYWTPSRLAGPQFPNEQFF